This passage covers 8 T cell receptor beta chains from one sample sequenced in a study of cytomegalovirus exposure and HLA in healthy donors. With 60 Vbeta and 13 Jbeta primers, the PCR was carried out. Profiling relied on immunoSEQ multiplex PCR, and the TCRdb table lists in-frame clones only, not all of them. The table for this sample gives more than 100,000 clones. The sequenced sample consisted of PBMCs. These receptors were collected from a woman aged 40 to 50 in good health and CMV-seronegative.

The chain is built from TRBV6-5 and TRBJ1-2; 7 positions agree with TRBD1. The V segment lost 5 bases and the J segment 0 bases; nucleotides outside the gene matches: 6. Germline lookup yields CDR1 MNHEY and CDR2 SVGAGI. This CDR3 has 15 residues. As DNA, the CDR3 is TGTGCCAGCAGTCGACAGGGCCTAGCTAACTATGGCTACACCTTC. This encodes CASSRQGLANYGYTF.

The rearrangement links TRBV4-1 to TRBJ2-7; D uncertain. The CDR3 totals 16 residues. Trimming cost V 1 base and J 6 bases, with 19 bases left between them. Per the germline V gene, CDR1 is MGHRA and CDR2 is YSYEKL. The CDR3: CASSQAPLGFSSEQYV. The CDR3 region has the DNA TGCGCCAGCAGCCAAGCTCCCCTTGGCTTCAGTAGCGAGCAGTACGTC.

The V call is TRBV7-2, the J call TRBJ1-2, with D maybe TRBD1 (6 bases). V was shortened by 7 bases and J by 4 bases, with 16 bases between the two germline ends. This CDR3 has 14 residues. Per germline, CDR1 SGHTA and CDR2 FQGNSA. CDR3 loop: CASKGETSFYGYTF. The CDR3, as DNA: TGTGCCAGCAAGGGGGAGACGTCTTTCTATGGCTACACCTTC.

V gene TRBV10-3 combines with J gene TRBJ1-3; D might be TRBD1 (6 bases). The germline V and J ends were trimmed by 3 bases and 0 bases, with 9 bases remaining between them. Germline CDR1 reads ENHRY; CDR2 reads SYGVKD. The CDR3 runs 15 residues. The CDR3 is CAISDGQHSGNTIYF. In nucleotides, the CDR3 is TGTGCCATCAGTGACGGACAGCACTCTGGAAACACCATATATTTT.

The V call is TRBV2, the J call TRBJ1-6, with 7 bases that match TRBD1. V shed 5 bases and J 9 bases; nucleotides not matched to a gene: 16. In germline, CDR1 is SNHLY, CDR2 FYNNEI. CDR3 length equals 17 residues. The CDR3 protein is CASSSRGSTRLTSPLHF. The CDR3 DNA follows: TGTGCCAGCAGTAGCAGGGGGAGTACTAGGCTAACTTCACCCCTCCACTTT.

V usage is TRBV6-5 and J usage is TRBJ1-2; 7 nucleotides align to TRBD1. Germline loops: CDR1 MNHEY, CDR2 SVGAGI. V gave up 3 bases and J gave up 2 bases; unmatched junction bases: 9. The length of the CDR3 is 16 residues. The CDR3 region is CASSYEQGKANYGYTF. In nucleotides, the CDR3 is TGTGCCAGCAGTTATGAACAGGGGAAAGCCAACTATGGCTACACCTTC.

This sequence joins TRBV4-3 and TRBJ2-2; TRBD2 is a possible D gene (6 bases). The germline V gene has CDR1 LGHNA and CDR2 YSLEER. Trimming pared 2 bases from V and 6 bases from J, leaving 22 bases between. CDR3 length equals 18 residues. The chain's CDR3 is CASSQSFFGTGSAGELFF. CDR3 DNA sequence: TGCGCCAGCAGCCAATCCTTTTTTGGGACTGGCTCGGCCGGGGAGCTGTTTTTT.

The V gene is TRBV9, the J gene TRBJ1-6; possibly TRBD1 for D (6 bases). V gave up 7 bases and J gave up 4 bases, with 18 bases separating them. From germline, CDR1 is SGDLS and CDR2 YYNGEE. The CDR3 consists of 16 residues. The DNA for the CDR3 is TGTGCCAGCTCATCAGGGGCCGACAGGTATAATTCACCCCTCCACTTT. Its translation: CASSSGADRYNSPLHF.